The clone carrying this TCR beta chain was counted ten times or more. Its antigen is as yet unknown. The source of the sample is a study of blood T cells in healthy people across ages. Study-level results: Diversity of TCR beta per million T cells declined in a roughly linear way with age.

The ends were cut back, 2 bases at V and 3 bases at J, with 8 bases in the middle. CDR3 length equals 13 residues. CDR1 and CDR2 from the germline V gene are MNHNY and SVGAGI (reference sequence). A second PCR of about 6 to 11 cycles used a sample-barcoded 5' primer and a J-beta primer mix. Each cDNA was tagged by a template-switch adaptor containing 12 random nucleotides. All samples gave at least 2.5 million CDR3-containing paired-end reads. TCRdb reprocessed the 5' RACE reads via MiXCR and lists one record per CDR3 protein. The sample shows 980,000 or so distinct CDR3 sequences, about 48% of them seen only once. Isolation yielded PBMCs, at least 7 million per sample, in every case.

Material: blood. The chain joins TRBV6-6 to TRBJ2-7; D gene unclear. The origin of this receptor is a man aged 25 to 45 in good health. Here the CDR3 DNA reads TGTGCCAGCAGTTACCTGTCCAGCTACGAGCAGTACTTC. Residues: CASSYLSSYEQYF.